Below are 16 T cell receptor beta chains sequenced from a single sample in a study of human thymus T cells. Sequencing was performed with immunoSEQ multiplex PCR; in TCRdb, only in-frame clones are kept and a portion is missing. Of roughly 130,000 clones listed, over 85% are singletons. Corrective heart surgery yielded resections, and these provided the thymus tissue. Sequencing used thymus tissue. These TCRs come from a boy younger than two with a congenital heart defect but otherwise immunologically healthy.

The V gene is TRBV9, the J gene TRBJ2-1, with D perhaps assigned TRBD1 or TRBD2 (5 bases each). The V gene lost 0 bases and the J gene lost 4 bases, with 14 bases spanning the gap. Per germline, CDR1 SGDLS and CDR2 YYNGEE. The CDR3 has 16 amino acids. CDR3 nucleotide sequence: TGTGCCAGCAGCGTAGAAGTCGGGGCCGAGTACAATGAGCAGTTCTTC. The encoded protein is CASSVEVGAEYNEQFF.

The chain employs TRBV2 and TRBJ2-5, with D possibly TRBD2 on 6 matching bases. Looked up from germline, CDR1 is SNHLY and CDR2 is FYNNEI. The CDR3 has 13 residues. Trimming removed 4 bases at V and 2 bases at J, with 8 bases between. DNA for the CDR3: TGTGCCAGCAGTGTAGCGGAGCAAGAGACCCAGTACTTC. It yields the protein CASSVAEQETQYF.

The chain carries TRBV5-8 and TRBJ1-1; D unclear. Germline loops: CDR1 SGHTS, CDR2 YDEGEE. CDR3 length: 14 residues. Trimming cost V 7 bases and J 4 bases, with 17 bases left between them. The CDR3 protein is CASALYGVGTEAFF. CDR3 DNA sequence: TGTGCCAGCGCCCTTTATGGGGTTGGCACTGAAGCTTTCTTT.

This rearrangement joins TRBV5-1 to TRBJ2-7; D is perhaps TRBD1 (6 bases). This CDR3 contains 16 residues. CDR1 is SGHRS and CDR2 is YFSETQ in the germline V gene. The germline V and J ends were trimmed by 0 bases and 0 bases, with 13 bases remaining between them. CDR3 DNA sequence: TGCGCCAGCAGCTTGGGGGGGCCTCGTGGCTCCTACGAGCAGTACTTC. Translation: CASSLGGPRGSYEQYF. Together with reference TRBV5-1 and TRBJ2-7, the CDR3 gives the full variable domain: KAGVTQTPRYLIKTRGQQVTLSCSPISGHRSVSWYQQTPGQGLQFLFEYFSETQRNKGNFPGRFSGRQFSNSRSEMNVSTLELGDSALYLCASSLGGPRGSYEQYFGPGTRLTVT.

This sequence joins TRBV28 and TRBJ1-3; 9 bases line up with TRBD1. Germline CDR1 reads MDHEN; CDR2 reads SYDVKM. The CDR3 length is 14 residues. V lost 2 bases, J lost 7 bases, and 3 bases stayed unmatched. In nucleotides, the CDR3 is TGTGCCAGCAGTTTACGAGACAGGGGGAACACCATATATTTT. This encodes CASSLRDRGNTIYF.

This chain connects TRBV4-3 to TRBJ1-4, with TRBD1 matching over 7 bases. CDR3 length equals 17 residues. J gave up 8 bases and V 3 bases, and 15 bases lay outside the gene matches. Germline V lookup: CDR1 LGHNA, CDR2 YSLEER. CDR3 DNA sequence: TGCGCCAGCAGCCAGCAGTTGGGCGGACAGGTCGGAGAAAAACTGTTTTTT. It encodes CASSQQLGGQVGEKLFF.

The chain couples TRBV19 to TRBJ1-4; TRBD1 might be the D (5 bases). Germline V gives CDR1 LNHDA, CDR2 SQIVND (reference sequence). This CDR3 is 14 amino acids long. Deletions cut 8 bases from V and 8 bases from J, with 18 bases between. Here the CDR3 DNA reads TGTGCCAGTGGCCAGGGCCCCTTGGGAGAAAAACTGTTTTTT. This sequence encodes CASGQGPLGEKLFF.

This clone has just one count. This chain connects TRBV7-6 to TRBJ2-1, with D hard to call. Trimming pared 1 base from V and 8 bases from J, leaving 15 bases between. This CDR3 comprises 15 residues. CDR1 is SGHVS and CDR2 is FNYEAQ in the germline V gene. DNA of the CDR3: TGTGCCAGCAGCTTAGAGAGAGAATCGGTCGATGAGCAGTTCTTC. Its translation: CASSLERESVDEQFF.

CDR3 in DNA: TGTGCCAGCAGTGAAAGCTTAAGACAGGGTGATTCACCCCTCCACTTT. This codes for CASSESLRQGDSPLHF. J is TRBJ1-6 and V is TRBV25-1; 7 bases map to TRBD1. The ends lost 2 bases at V and 8 bases at J; junction bases unmatched: 9. Germline V gives CDR1 MGHDK, CDR2 SYGVNS. The CDR3 is made up of 16 amino acids.

The count of this clone is one. The gene calls are TRBV7-9 and TRBJ1-1; TRBD1 matches at 8 bases. The germline V gene encodes CDR1 SEHNR and CDR2 FQNEAQ (reference sequence). Germline trimming cut 5 bases from V and 0 bases from J; bases unmatched to any gene: 5. The CDR3 runs 15 residues. The CDR3, as DNA: TGTGCCAGCAGCCGATCAGGGGGCATGAACACTGAAGCTTTCTTT. Residues: CASSRSGGMNTEAFF.

The rearrangement uses TRBV27 and TRBJ1-2, with TRBD1 as a possible D gene (5 bases). This CDR3 region has 14 residues. The V end was cut by 0 bases, the J end by 2 bases, with 7 bases between. Germline CDR1 and CDR2: MNHEY and SMNVEV (reference sequence). The CDR3 loop is CASSLSGVNYGYTF. CDR3 bases: TGTGCCAGCAGTTTATCAGGGGTCAACTATGGCTACACCTTC.

The gene calls are TRBV7-2 and TRBJ2-7; D gene uncertain. There are 16 residues in the CDR3. V shed 1 base and J shed 0 bases, with 13 bases lying between them. CDR1 and CDR2 (germline): SGHTA, FQGNSA. Written as DNA, the CDR3 is TGTGCCAGCAGCTTAGGGGCCGATCCCAGCTCCTACGAGCAGTACTTC. Translating gives CASSLGADPSSYEQYF.

The genes are TRBV27 and TRBJ2-1; unclear D gene. CDR1 is MNHEY, CDR2 SMNVEV, per germline (reference sequence). The CDR3 is 16 amino acids. With 3 bases removed from V and 4 bases from J, the gap between germline ends came to 16 bases. The CDR3 sequence: CASSFAMQTDYNEQFF. CDR3 sequence (DNA): TGTGCCAGCAGTTTTGCAATGCAGACCGATTACAATGAGCAGTTCTTC.

The rearrangement joins TRBV28 to TRBJ1-2; D perhaps matches TRBD1 (5 bases). The V end lost 7 bases, the J end lost 4 bases, and 19 bases lay between the germline ends. Germline values: CDR1 MDHEN, CDR2 SYDVKM. The CDR3 has 15 amino acids. The DNA for the CDR3 is TGTGCCAGCACCCCCCGCCGGGGGTCTGGCTATGGCTACACCTTC. Translating gives CASTPRRGSGYGYTF.

The chain uses TRBV29-1 and TRBJ2-3; D is undetermined. CDR3 size: 14 residues. V was clipped by 8 bases and J by 2 bases, with 17 bases between them. Germline V lookup: CDR1 SQVTM, CDR2 ANQGSEA. DNA of the CDR3: TGCAGCTCAGTTAGAGGTCCGGACACAGATACGCAGTATTTT. Translating gives CSSVRGPDTDTQYF.

The chain links TRBV28 to TRBJ2-3, with 9 positions matching TRBD2. The V gene's germline CDR1 is MDHEN and CDR2 SYDVKM. The CDR3 extends over 17 amino acids. The V gene end was trimmed by 3 bases and the J gene end by 0 bases; junction bases not matched to a gene: 7. The CDR3, as DNA: TGTGCCAGCAGTTTCCCCCGACTAGCGGCTAGCACAGATACGCAGTATTTT. Residues: CASSFPRLAASTDTQYF.